A single sample is the source of the 2 T cell receptor beta chains below, sequenced in a study of T-cell reconstitution after alpha-beta-depleted transplantation in children. Library preparation (for TCRbeta) was performed with unique molecular identifiers. TCRdb re-called the PCR reads through MiXCR, storing one row per CDR3 protein. In the table there are over 400,000 distinct CDR3 sequences, 43% of which are singletons. This sample comprised PBMCs, obtained before TCRalphabeta/CD19-depleted stem cell transplant. These receptors came from a girl aged 2 to 10 with aplastic anemia, due to receive a stem cell transplant.

V usage is TRBV6-2 or TRBV6-3 and J usage is TRBJ1-5, with a possible D match to TRBD1 (5 bases). Germline V gene lookup returns CDR1 MNHEY and CDR2 SVGEGT. Between the trimmed V and J ends, which lost 0 bases and 3 bases, there was a span of 18 bases. The CDR3 sequence is 18 residues long. DNA of the CDR3: TGTGCCAGCAGTTACTCGAGTGTTGTGGCAGGGATCAATCAGCCCCAGCATTTT. This gives the protein CASSYSSVVAGINQPQHF.

The chain joins TRBV7-3 to TRBJ2-1; 14 bases are a match to TRBD2. Germline V gene sequence: CDR1 SGHTA, CDR2 FQGTGA. The CDR3 covers 16 residues. Trimming removed 1 base from V and 9 bases from J; junction bases left unmatched: 5. For the CDR3, the DNA is TGTGCCAGCAGCTTAAAGACTAGCGGGAGGGCCGGTGAGCAGTTCTTC. This translates into CASSLKTSGRAGEQFF. The full variable domain, completed using reference TRBV7-3 and TRBJ2-1, is GAGVSQTPSNKVTEKGKYVELRCDPISGHTALYWYRQSLGQGPEFLIYFQGTGAADDSGLPNDRFFAVRPEGSVSTLKIQRTERGDSAVYLCASSLKTSGRAGEQFFGPGTRLTVL.